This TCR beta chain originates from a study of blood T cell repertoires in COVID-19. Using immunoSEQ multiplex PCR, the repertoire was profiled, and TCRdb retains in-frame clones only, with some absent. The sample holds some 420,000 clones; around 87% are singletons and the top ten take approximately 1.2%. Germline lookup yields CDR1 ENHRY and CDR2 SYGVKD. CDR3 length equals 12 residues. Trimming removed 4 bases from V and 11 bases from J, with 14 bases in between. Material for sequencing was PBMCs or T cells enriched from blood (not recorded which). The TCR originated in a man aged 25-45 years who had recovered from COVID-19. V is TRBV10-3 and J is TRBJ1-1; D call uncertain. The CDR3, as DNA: TGTGCCATCAGTGGAGGCCTCTCTGGGGCTTTCTTT. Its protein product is CAISGGLSGAFF.